This is a list of T cell receptor beta chains from one sample in a study of monozygotic twins with inflammatory bowel disease. TCRdb reanalyzed the 5' RACE reads, giving one entry per CDR3 protein sequence and no DNA. Its listing shows around 450,000 distinct CDR3 sequences. Sequences were obtained from blood. The receptors were gathered from a human donor with ulcerative colitis or Crohn's disease, or a healthy co-twin of an affected twin (not recorded which). Each CDR3 is given with its conserved first and last residue.

>TRBJ2-3|14|TRBV6-1
CASKVGASTDTQYF
>TRBJ2-3|14|TRBV5-1
CASSFPREPDTQYF
>TRBJ1-1|14|TRBV9
CASSVGVGDTEAFF
>TRBJ1-2|17|TRBV5-6
CASSFLLDRGRDYGYTF
>TRBJ2-6|15|TRBV9
CASSVVGSGANVLTF
>TRBJ1-6|15|TRBV6-5
CASSSAGTDNSPLHF
>TRBJ1-5|16|TRBV6-5
CASSYSWRVINQPQHF
>TRBJ1-5|14|TRBV12-3/TRBV12-4
CASSLEELHQPQHF
>TRBJ1-3|14|TRBV2
CASRGVTAGNTIYF
>TRBJ2-5|16|TRBV5-6
CASSLGVSGSQETQYF
>TRBJ2-7|21|TRBV5-6
CASSFRPPGTSGRAQSYEQYF
>TRBJ2-1|15|TRBV20-1
CSAHPRGGPSSEQFF
>TRBJ2-7|13|TRBV20-1
CSARAPSAYEQYF
>TRBJ2-1|15|TRBV20-1
CSARPTSGRSDEQFF
>TRBJ2-3|16|TRBV5-4
CASSNPGGLFTDTQYF
>TRBJ1-2|13|TRBV28
CASRETGYYGYTF
>TRBJ2-4|14|TRBV14
CASSPWTGGNIQYF
>TRBJ2-7|15|TRBV5-1
CASSPIGAYSYEQYF
>TRBJ1-1|16|TRBV5-1
CASSLVAGQGTAEAFF
>TRBJ2-3|14|TRBV6-1
CASRGLASTDTQYF
>TRBJ2-1|17|TRBV7-2
CASSLSGRPFSYNEQFF
>TRBJ2-7|15|TRBV5-1
CASSLSGYSSYEQYF
>TRBJ1-1|12|TRBV20-1
CSAREPQLGAFF
>TRBJ2-1|18|TRBV7-3
CASSLTSQGVLGYNEQFF
>TRBJ1-6|15|TRBV7-9
CASSLARGGRSPLHF
>TRBJ1-2|15|TRBV29-1
CSTEGTGEANYGYTF
>TRBJ2-1|16|TRBV11-1
CASSAGTSGTYNEQFF
>TRBJ2-7|15|TRBV7-2
CASSLRDRVPYEQYF
>TRBJ2-3|15|TRBV6-1
CANSLYGGSTDTQYF
>TRBJ2-3|18|TRBV11-1
CASSLVLTIGISTDTQYF
>TRBJ1-4|13|TRBV6-5
CASSPGPREKLFF
>TRBJ2-3|14|TRBV20-1
CSAPGGASTDTQYF
>TRBJ1-2|13|TRBV12-3/TRBV12-4
CASSATASPGYTF
>TRBJ1-5|15|TRBV27
CASRNGPYSNQPQHF
>TRBJ2-5|14|TRBV3-1
CASSQASAGETQYF
>TRBJ1-6|14|TRBV20-1
CSARKGQGRSPLHF
>TRBJ2-1|19|TRBV15
CATSSSSPGTARGSREQFF
>TRBJ2-3|12|TRBV6-4
CASSDSRDTQYF
>TRBJ1-2|14|TRBV7-2
CASSPRQGADGYTF
>TRBJ1-1|14|TRBV5-1
CASSSGTGGTEAFF
>TRBJ2-7|14|TRBV28
CASSLPPGAYEQYF
>TRBJ1-5|14|TRBV20-1
CSARVRLINQPQHF
>TRBJ1-2|14|TRBV7-9
CASSLGTGIYGYTF
>TRBJ2-2|16|TRBV20-1
CSAVGGQERNTGELFF
>TRBJ2-1|15|TRBV9
CASSPQRRSYNEQFF
>TRBJ2-2|18|TRBV6-5
CASSYFESSPGNTGELFF
>TRBJ1-4|16|TRBV5-1
CASSFNGGAANEKLFF